This T cell receptor (beta chain) was captured by sequencing in a study of OX40 agonist ivuxolimab in advanced cancers. The repertoire was sequenced with immunoSEQ multiplex PCR; TCRdb's copy has only in-frame clones and lacks some. Of about 80,000 clones in the sample, 85% to 95% were seen once. With respect to this clone: Its antigen is not identified.

Study results and caveats: The study observed clonal expansion of CD4+ and CD8+ blood T cells by week 6 at 0.1 to 3.0 mg/kg. At 0.1-3.0 mg/kg, partial responders had clonal expansion among the lowest observed.

V lost 1 base to trimming and J lost 8 bases; unmatched junction nucleotides: 9. The germline V gene has CDR1 SEHNR and CDR2 FQNEAQ (reference sequence). There are 18 residues in the CDR3. The sequencing used CD4+ or CD8+ T cells sorted from blood, collected in a trial of the OX40 agonist ivuxolimab. The gene calls are TRBV7-9 and TRBJ2-1, with 15 positions matching TRBD2. The sequence came from an adult with an advanced solid tumor such as melanoma, head and neck, liver or kidney cancer. The CDR3 DNA is TGTGCCAGCAGCTTAGGGACTAGCGGGAGGGCCGAGTTCGATGAGCAGTTCTTC. Its protein is CASSLGTSGRAEFDEQFF.